This T cell receptor (beta chain) was retrieved from a study of vaccination effects on CD4 cells after COVID-19. Findings and limits, study-wide: The study found that only 1 of 255 vaccine-induced clones from healthy vaccinees cross-reacted with common cold coronaviruses. Limitations: small convalescent group and missing early post-infection timepoints. Among infection- and vaccine-induced clones, marked clonal contraction occurred late after vaccination.

Of note for this clone: No antigen is known for it.

V lost 2 bases and J 7 bases, leaving 9 bases between the germline ends. The length of the CDR3 is 14 residues. CDR1 and CDR2 from the germline V gene are MNHEY and SVGAGI. Ahead of sequencing, the ViraFEST assay grew antigen-specific CD4+ T cells using viral peptide pools. Following a 10-day culture, CD4+ T cells were purified. In the vaccine recipients, nucleocapsid antibodies were negative and there was no prior SARS-CoV-2 infection. A half-medium replacement with IL-2 medium was carried out on days 3 and 7. Assay used: immunoSEQ multiplex PCR; TCRdb lists only in-frame clones, some missing. The top ten hold under 15% of the sample, which has 20,000 to 25,000 clones, approximately 64% seen once.

Sequencing used CD4+ T cells from PBMCs cultured with HCoV-OC43 spike peptides, obtained before COVID-19 vaccination. The subset: HCoV-OC43 spike overlapping peptide pool stimulation. The TCR was taken from a human donor who received a COVID-19 vaccine. The gene calls are TRBV6-5 and TRBJ1-6; unclear D gene. The CDR3 nucleotides are TGTGCCAGCAGTTACAGGCACGGAAATTCACCCCTCCACTTT. Protein: CASSYRHGNSPLHF.